These T cell receptor beta chains were read from a single sample in a study of T cell responses to AZD1222 COVID-19 vaccine. Here immunoSEQ multiplex PCR was the method, and the copy in TCRdb shows in-frame clones only, minus some. The repertoire has more than 75,000 clones, 92% of them found once; the top ten carry approximately 5.6%. Sample: peripheral blood, taken on day 0 of AZD1222 vaccination. These receptors were obtained from an adult in good health. CDR3s include the opening cysteine and the closing phenylalanine or tryptophan. A D gene is named only where the DNA matches it firmly. Expanded clones get a size class; other rows say once, few or many, or leave the size out.

d_call: TRBD2; clone_size: few; j_call: TRBJ2-7; v_call: TRBV28; cdr3_nt: TGTGCCAGCAGCTCTTTAGCGGGCGCCACACTCAGGCAGTACTTC; cdr3_aa: CASSSLAGATLRQYF
d_call: NA; clone_size: NA; j_call: TRBJ2-2; v_call: TRBV9; cdr3_nt: TGTGCCAGCAGCGTAGGAGGGAGCCTTCTACCCGGGGAGCTGTTTTTT; cdr3_aa: CASSVGGSLLPGELFF
d_call: NA; clone_size: NA; j_call: TRBJ2-7; v_call: TRBV6-5; cdr3_nt: TGTGCCACGGGAAGGGGTTACGAGCAGTACTTC; cdr3_aa: CATGRGYEQYF
d_call: TRBD2; clone_size: NA; j_call: TRBJ2-1; v_call: TRBV19; cdr3_nt: TGTGCCAGTAGTACCGGGACTAGCTCCTACAATGAGCAGTTCTTC; cdr3_aa: CASSTGTSSYNEQFF
d_call: TRBD2; clone_size: NA; j_call: TRBJ2-7; v_call: TRBV20-1; cdr3_nt: TGCAGTGCTAGTTCTAGCGGGAGAGGGGCCTACGAGCAGTACTTC; cdr3_aa: CSASSSGRGAYEQYF
d_call: NA; clone_size: NA; j_call: TRBJ2-7; v_call: TRBV11-2; cdr3_nt: TGTGCCAGCAGCTTAACAGGGACCCCCTACGAGCAGTACTTC; cdr3_aa: CASSLTGTPYEQYF
d_call: TRBD2; clone_size: NA; j_call: TRBJ2-1; v_call: TRBV7-8; cdr3_nt: TGTGCCAGCAGCTTAGGTAGATGGCGGGAGAGATACAATGAGCAGTTCTTC; cdr3_aa: CASSLGRWRERYNEQFF
d_call: NA; clone_size: NA; j_call: TRBJ1-2; v_call: TRBV19; cdr3_nt: TGTGCCTGCCGGGGGAGGGAAAGCGGCTACACCTTC; cdr3_aa: CACRGRESGYTF
d_call: NA; clone_size: NA; j_call: TRBJ1-1; v_call: TRBV5-1; cdr3_nt: TGCGCCAGCAGCTCGGAGGGACGGACAATGGGCACTGAAGCTTTCTTT; cdr3_aa: CASSSEGRTMGTEAFF
d_call: NA; clone_size: NA; j_call: TRBJ2-1; v_call: TRBV9; cdr3_nt: TGTGCCAGCAGCGTAGGAGGAGGCGCCAACAATGAGCAGTTCTTC; cdr3_aa: CASSVGGGANNEQFF
d_call: NA; clone_size: NA; j_call: TRBJ2-2; v_call: TRBV5-4; cdr3_nt: TGTGCCAGCGGACACGCGAACACCGGGGAGCTGTTTTTT; cdr3_aa: CASGHANTGELFF
d_call: NA; clone_size: NA; j_call: TRBJ2-2; v_call: TRBV19; cdr3_nt: TGTGCCAGTAGTATTTTCGAGGCCGGGGAGCTGTTTTTT; cdr3_aa: CASSIFEAGELFF
d_call: NA; clone_size: NA; j_call: TRBJ2-3; v_call: TRBV29-1; cdr3_nt: TGCAGCGTCCCCCCCCGGCGGCAGCCACCAGATACGCAGTATTTT; cdr3_aa: CSVPPRRQPPDTQYF
d_call: NA; clone_size: NA; j_call: TRBJ1-2; v_call: TRBV16; cdr3_nt: TGTGCCAGCTCCTTCAACAGTGTCCTCTATGGCTACACCTTC; cdr3_aa: CASSFNSVLYGYTF
d_call: NA; clone_size: NA; j_call: TRBJ1-1; v_call: TRBV7-2; cdr3_nt: TGTGCCAGCAGCTTTATGAGGGTAAACACTGAAGCTTTCTTT; cdr3_aa: CASSFMRVNTEAFF
d_call: TRBD2; clone_size: NA; j_call: TRBJ2-1; v_call: TRBV6-1; cdr3_nt: TGTGCCAGCAGTGAGGGGACTAGCGAAACGAATGAGCAGTTCTTC; cdr3_aa: CASSEGTSETNEQFF
d_call: NA; clone_size: few; j_call: TRBJ2-7; v_call: TRBV7-9; cdr3_nt: TGTGCCAGCAGCTTAGCGGGAGGTATACACGAGCAGTACTTC; cdr3_aa: CASSLAGGIHEQYF
d_call: NA; clone_size: NA; j_call: TRBJ1-3; v_call: TRBV7-3; cdr3_nt: TGTGCCAGCAGCTTATCCGGTCCGCCTGGAAACACCATATATTTT; cdr3_aa: CASSLSGPPGNTIYF
d_call: NA; clone_size: once; j_call: TRBJ2-7; v_call: TRBV5-4; cdr3_nt: TGTGCCAGCAGCTTGGAACACGCCTACGAGCAGTACTTC; cdr3_aa: CASSLEHAYEQYF
d_call: NA; clone_size: NA; j_call: TRBJ2-1; v_call: TRBV28; cdr3_nt: TGTGCCACCATTGGACAGACCAACAACAATGAGCAGTTCTTC; cdr3_aa: CATIGQTNNNEQFF
d_call: NA; clone_size: NA; j_call: TRBJ2-2; v_call: TRBV9; cdr3_nt: TGTGCCAGCAGCGTAGGCCCCGCCGACGGGGAGCTGTTTTTT; cdr3_aa: CASSVGPADGELFF
d_call: NA; clone_size: NA; j_call: TRBJ1-6; v_call: TRBV27; cdr3_nt: TGTGCCAGCAGTTTTGCTTTGCAACTGGGACTGAATAATTCACCCCTCCACTTT; cdr3_aa: CASSFALQLGLNNSPLHF
d_call: TRBD2; clone_size: NA; j_call: TRBJ2-7; v_call: TRBV19; cdr3_nt: TGTGCCAGTAGTACGGGACTAGCGGGACACTTTGAGCAGTACTTC; cdr3_aa: CASSTGLAGHFEQYF
d_call: TRBD1; clone_size: NA; j_call: TRBJ1-6; v_call: TRBV7-2; cdr3_nt: TGTGCCAGCAGCCCCGGGACAGTCCAATCACCCCTCCACTTT; cdr3_aa: CASSPGTVQSPLHF
d_call: TRBD1; clone_size: NA; j_call: TRBJ2-7; v_call: TRBV27; cdr3_nt: TGTGCCAGCAGTTCAACGGTCCGGGACAGAATTTCCGAGCAGTACTTC; cdr3_aa: CASSSTVRDRISEQYF
d_call: TRBD1; clone_size: NA; j_call: TRBJ2-1; v_call: TRBV18; cdr3_nt: TGTGCCAGCTCGGGGCCCGGGACAGCGGCCTACAATGAGCAGTTCTTC; cdr3_aa: CASSGPGTAAYNEQFF
d_call: TRBD1; clone_size: NA; j_call: TRBJ2-7; v_call: TRBV27; cdr3_nt: TGTGCCAGCAGGACAGGGAACTACGAGCAGTACTTC; cdr3_aa: CASRTGNYEQYF
d_call: NA; clone_size: once; j_call: TRBJ2-2; v_call: TRBV10-2; cdr3_nt: TGCGCCAGCAGTGAGCCAGTGACAGGCGCCGGGGAGCTGTTTTTT; cdr3_aa: CASSEPVTGAGELFF
d_call: NA; clone_size: NA; j_call: TRBJ2-2; v_call: TRBV27; cdr3_nt: TGTGCCAGCCGGAGGCTCGCCGGGGAGCTGTTTTTT; cdr3_aa: CASRRLAGELFF